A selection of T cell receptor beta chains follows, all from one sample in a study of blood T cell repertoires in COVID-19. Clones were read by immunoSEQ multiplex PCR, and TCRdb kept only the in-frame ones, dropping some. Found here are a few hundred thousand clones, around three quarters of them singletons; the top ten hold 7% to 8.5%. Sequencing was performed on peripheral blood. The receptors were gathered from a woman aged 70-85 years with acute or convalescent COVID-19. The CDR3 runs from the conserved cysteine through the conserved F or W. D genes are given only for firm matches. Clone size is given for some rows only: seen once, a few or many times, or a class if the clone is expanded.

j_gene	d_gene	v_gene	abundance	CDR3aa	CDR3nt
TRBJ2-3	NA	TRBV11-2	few	CASMAREGTDTQYF	TGTGCCAGCATGGCGAGGGAAGGCACAGATACGCAGTATTTT
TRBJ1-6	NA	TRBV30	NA	CADGVAYNSPLHF	TGTGCCGACGGGGTAGCCTATAATTCACCCCTCCACTTT
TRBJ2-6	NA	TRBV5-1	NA	CASSLATAALGSGANVLTF	TGCGCCAGCAGCTTGGCCACGGCGGCCTTGGGCTCTGGGGCCAACGTCCTGACTTTC
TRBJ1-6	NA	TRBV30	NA	CAWSVTDDSPLHF	TGTGCCTGGAGTGTAACAGACGATTCACCCCTCCACTTT
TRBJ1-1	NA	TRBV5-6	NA	CASSFRNRPLNTEAFF	TGTGCCAGCAGCTTCCGGAACAGGCCCTTGAACACTGAAGCTTTCTTT
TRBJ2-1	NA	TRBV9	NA	CASSVETVPYNEQFF	TGTGCCAGCAGCGTTGAGACAGTGCCCTACAATGAGCAGTTCTTC
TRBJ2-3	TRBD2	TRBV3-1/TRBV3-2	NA	CASSHRGDADTQYF	TGTGCCAGCAGCCACCGGGGGGACGCAGATACGCAGTATTTT
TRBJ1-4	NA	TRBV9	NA	CASSVGSAGVSSEKLFF	TGTGCCAGCAGCGTAGGAAGCGCCGGGGTATCGAGTGAAAAACTGTTTTTT
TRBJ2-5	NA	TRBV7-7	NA	CASSLELRETQYF	TGTGCCAGCAGCTTAGAACTGCGGGAGACCCAGTACTTC
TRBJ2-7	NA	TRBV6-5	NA	CASSYRSGVGGDMQYF	TGTGCCAGCAGTTACCGGTCCGGGGTAGGGGGAGATATGCAGTACTTC
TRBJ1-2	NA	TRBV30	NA	CAWQFSGTYGYTF	TGTGCCTGGCAGTTCAGCGGGACTTATGGCTACACCTTC
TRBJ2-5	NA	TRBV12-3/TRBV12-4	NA	CASSFLETQYF	TGTGCCAGCAGTTTTCTTGAGACCCAGTACTTC
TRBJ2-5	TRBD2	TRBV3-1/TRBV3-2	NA	CASSQEAFIGLAGGETQYF	TGTGCCAGCAGCCAAGAAGCCTTTATTGGACTAGCGGGGGGGGAGACCCAGTACTTC
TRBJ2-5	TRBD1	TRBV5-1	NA	CASSFYDRDQETQYF	TGCGCCAGCAGCTTCTATGACAGGGACCAAGAGACCCAGTACTTC
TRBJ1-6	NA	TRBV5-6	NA	CASSLSYTGSSYNSPLHF	TGTGCCAGCAGCCTATCGTACACGGGTAGCTCCTATAATTCACCCCTCCACTTT
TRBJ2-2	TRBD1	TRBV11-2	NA	CASSLIPGTGRTGELFF	TGTGCCAGCAGCTTAATTCCTGGGACAGGGAGGACCGGGGAGCTGTTTTTT
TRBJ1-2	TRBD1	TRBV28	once	CASRMTGRRGYGYTF	TGTGCCAGCAGGATGACAGGGAGAAGGGGCTATGGCTACACCTTC
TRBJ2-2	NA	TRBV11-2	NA	CASRSPGGDRAGELFF	TGTGCCAGCAGATCTCCGGGGGGGGACAGGGCCGGGGAGCTGTTTTTT
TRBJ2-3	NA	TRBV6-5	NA	CASTRAGVRTDTQYF	TGTGCCAGCACTAGAGCAGGGGTCCGCACAGATACGCAGTATTTT
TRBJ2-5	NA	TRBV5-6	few	CASSGGQTRTAKETQYF	TGTGCCAGCAGCGGTGGGCAGACAAGGACAGCTAAAGAGACCCAGTACTTC
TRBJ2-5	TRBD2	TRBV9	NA	CASRLLRGFQETQYF	TGTGCCAGCAGACTATTGCGGGGGTTCCAAGAGACCCAGTACTTC
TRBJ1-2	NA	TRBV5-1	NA	CASSLGGGGPNYGYTF	TGCGCCAGCAGCCTTGGGGGAGGGGGGCCAAACTATGGCTACACCTTC
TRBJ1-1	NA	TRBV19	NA	CASSRGGRSTEAFF	TGTGCCAGTAGTAGGGGGGGAAGAAGCACTGAAGCTTTCTTT
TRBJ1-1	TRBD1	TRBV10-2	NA	CAIQGGPTKNTEAFF	TGCGCCATCCAAGGGGGCCCTACAAAGAACACTGAAGCTTTCTTT
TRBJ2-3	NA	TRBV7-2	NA	CASSLGGYTQYF	TGTGCCAGCAGCCTCGGAGGGTATACGCAGTATTTT
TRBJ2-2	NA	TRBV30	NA	CAWITEMGARTGELFF	TGTGCCTGGATCACCGAGATGGGGGCGCGAACCGGGGAGCTGTTTTTT
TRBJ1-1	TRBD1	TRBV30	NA	CAWSVRGQGNTEAFF	TGTGCCTGGAGTGTAAGGGGACAGGGGAACACTGAAGCTTTCTTT
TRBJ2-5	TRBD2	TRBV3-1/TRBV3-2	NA	CASSPSGGARVGETQYF	TGTGCCAGCAGCCCCAGCGGGGGGGCGAGGGTAGGGGAGACCCAGTACTTC
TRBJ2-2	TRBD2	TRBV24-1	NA	CATSDQRGGSTGELFF	TGTGCCACCAGTGATCAGCGGGGGGGCTCCACCGGGGAGCTGTTTTTT
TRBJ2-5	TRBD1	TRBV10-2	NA	CASRHNRGWGETQYF	TGCGCCAGCAGGCATAACAGGGGATGGGGAGAGACCCAGTACTTC
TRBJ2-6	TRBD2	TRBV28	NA	CASSISSGGSTGANVLTF	TGTGCCAGCAGTATAAGTAGCGGGGGGTCGACTGGGGCCAACGTCCTGACTTTC
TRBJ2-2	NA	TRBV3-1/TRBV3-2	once	CASTCNLRGDKNTGELFF	TGTGCCAGCACCTGCAACCTCCGGGGAGACAAGAACACCGGGGAGCTGTTTTTT
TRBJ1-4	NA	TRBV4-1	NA	CASSQDRHNEKLFF	TGCGCCAGCAGCCAAGACAGGCATAATGAAAAACTGTTTTTT
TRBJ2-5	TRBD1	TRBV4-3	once	CASSQGAGDRAGETQYF	TGCGCCAGCAGCCAAGGGGCCGGGGACAGGGCTGGAGAGACCCAGTACTTC
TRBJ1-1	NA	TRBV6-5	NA	CASSEGGRRDTEAFF	TGTGCCAGCAGCGAGGGAGGGAGAAGGGACACTGAAGCTTTCTTT
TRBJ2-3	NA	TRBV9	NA	CASSLRGADTDTQYF	TGTGCCAGCAGCCTTCGGGGGGCCGACACAGATACGCAGTATTTT
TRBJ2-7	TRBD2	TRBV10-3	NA	CAISGGSGGAGEQYF	TGTGCCATCAGTGGTGGTAGCGGGGGGGCAGGGGAGCAGTACTTC
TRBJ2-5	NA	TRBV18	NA	CASSPEQGIQETQYF	TGTGCCAGCTCACCGGAACAGGGTATACAAGAGACCCAGTACTTC
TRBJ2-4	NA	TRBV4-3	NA	CASSQVRGAGKNIQYF	TGCGCCAGCAGCCAAGTCCGCGGGGCTGGCAAAAACATTCAGTACTTC
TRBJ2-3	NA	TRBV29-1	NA	CSVVREARHTDTQYF	TGCAGCGTTGTCCGCGAAGCCCGACACACAGATACGCAGTATTTT
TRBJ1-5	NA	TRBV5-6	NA	CASSLESDRIDQPQHF	TGTGCCAGCAGCTTGGAATCGGACAGAATCGATCAGCCCCAGCATTTT
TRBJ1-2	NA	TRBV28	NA	CASSLSRRRTYGYTF	TGTGCCAGCAGTTTAAGCAGGAGGCGAACCTATGGCTACACCTTC
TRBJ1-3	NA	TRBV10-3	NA	CAISESGTGNTIYF	TGTGCCATCAGTGAATCGGGGACTGGAAACACCATATATTTT
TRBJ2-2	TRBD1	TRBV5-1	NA	CASSNRDRVGTGELFF	TGCGCCAGCAGCAACCGGGACAGGGTGGGCACCGGGGAGCTGTTTTTT
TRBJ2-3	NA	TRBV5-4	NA	CASSLRGAGGLDTQYF	TGTGCCAGCAGCCTCCGAGGGGCCGGAGGGTTAGATACGCAGTATTTT
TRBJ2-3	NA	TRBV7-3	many	CASSLKAGLGTDTQYF	TGTGCCAGCAGCTTAAAAGCAGGGTTGGGCACAGATACGCAGTATTTT
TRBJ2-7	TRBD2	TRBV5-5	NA	CASSLGGVGLVYEQYF	TGTGCCAGCAGCTTGGGTGGGGTAGGACTAGTGTACGAGCAGTACTTC
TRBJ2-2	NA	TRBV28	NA	CASFKGANTGELFF	TGTGCCAGCTTTAAAGGGGCGAACACCGGGGAGCTGTTTTTT
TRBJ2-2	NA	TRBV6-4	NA	CASSDSGRGRTGELFF	TGTGCCAGCAGTGACTCTGGCAGAGGGCGAACCGGGGAGCTGTTTTTT
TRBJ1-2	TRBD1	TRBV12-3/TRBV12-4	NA	CASSGTGGNGYTF	TGTGCCAGCAGCGGAACAGGGGGGAATGGCTACACCTTC
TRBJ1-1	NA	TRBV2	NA	CASTPTTSTERAFF	TGTGCCAGCACTCCCACCACATCAACCGAGCGAGCTTTCTTT
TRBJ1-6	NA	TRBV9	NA	CASSAGWNSPLHF	TGTGCCAGCAGCGCCGGGTGGAATTCACCCCTCCACTTT
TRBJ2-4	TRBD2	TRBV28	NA	CASRGHYKLAGKSIQYF	TGTGCCAGCAGGGGGCACTACAAACTAGCGGGGAAGAGCATTCAGTACTTC
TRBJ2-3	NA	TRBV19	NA	CATTEARGATQYF	TGTGCCACGACCGAGGCCCGGGGGGCTACGCAGTATTTT
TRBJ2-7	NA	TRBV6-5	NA	CASSSGLKAYEQYF	TGTGCCAGCAGTTCAGGGCTCAAAGCGTACGAGCAGTACTTC
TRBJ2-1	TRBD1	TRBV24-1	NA	CATSDLLQGRNEQFF	TGTGCCACCAGTGACCTACTACAGGGGAGAAATGAGCAGTTCTTC
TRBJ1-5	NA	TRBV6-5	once	CASRPDTNQPQHF	TGTGCCAGCAGACCGGACACCAATCAGCCCCAGCATTTT